These 12 T cell receptor beta chains share one sample of origin, sequenced in a study of blood T cell repertoires in COVID-19. Clones were sequenced by immunoSEQ multiplex PCR, and TCRdb holds only the in-frame ones, with some missing. The table includes 95,000 to 120,000 clones, about 88% detected once. Sequencing was performed on peripheral blood. These receptor sequences come from a man aged 35 to 55 with acute or convalescent COVID-19.

The rearrangement links TRBV19 to TRBJ1-3; 7 bases agree with TRBD1. The V gene end was trimmed by 5 bases and the J gene end by 4 bases; junction bases not matched to a gene: 11. Germline V gene data show CDR1 as LNHDA and CDR2 as SQIVND (reference sequence). The CDR3 sequence is 16 residues long. For the CDR3, the DNA is TGTGCCAGTAGTGATCGAGCAGGGGGAGCAGGAAACACCATATATTTT. It specifies CASSDRAGGAGNTIYF.

The V call is TRBV15, the J call TRBJ2-2; 11 bases match TRBD2. With 0 bases clipped from V and 4 bases from J, the junction kept 10 bases outside the gene matches. The CDR3 totals 19 residues. Germline V gene lookup returns CDR1 LNHNV and CDR2 YYDKDF (reference sequence). As DNA, the CDR3 is TGTGCCACCAGCAGAGATCTGGTAGCGGGGGGGTCCAGCACCGGGGAGCTGTTTTTT. Amino acids: CATSRDLVAGGSSTGELFF. The variable domain in full, completed from reference TRBV15 and TRBJ2-2, reads DAMVIQNPRYQVTQFGKPVTLSCSQTLNHNVMYWYQQKSSQAPKLLFHYYDKDFNNEADTPDNFQSRRPNTSFCFLDIRSPGLGDTAMYLCATSRDLVAGGSSTGELFFGEGSRLTVL.

This chain joins TRBV24-1 and TRBJ1-1, with 10 nucleotides matching TRBD1. V lost 10 bases, J lost 6 bases, and 7 bases stayed unmatched. Looked up from germline, CDR1 is KGHDR and CDR2 is SFDVKD. The CDR3 loop spans 13 amino acids. CDR3 amino acids: CATRQGAVAEAFF. The CDR3 nucleotides are TGTGCCACGCGACAGGGGGCGGTGGCTGAAGCTTTCTTT.

The V call is TRBV6-4, the J call TRBJ1-1; weak D call: TRBD1 (6 bases). CDR3 length: 14 amino acids. CDR1 and CDR2 (germline): MRHNA, SNTAGT. The V and J ends lost 6 bases and 3 bases respectively, with 14 bases between them. CDR3 protein: CASRRDISYTEAFF. CDR3 sequence (DNA): TGTGCCAGCAGACGGGACATTAGTTACACTGAAGCTTTCTTT.

This clone has just one count. This chain uses TRBV5-1 with TRBJ2-3; D is undetermined. V lost 7 bases and J 1 base, leaving 16 bases between the germline ends. The CDR3 is made up of 15 amino acids. Germline CDR1 is SGHRS and CDR2 is YFSETQ. CDR3 in DNA: TGCGCCAGCGTCTTATCGAGTCCGGGCACAGATACGCAGTATTTT. This encodes CASVLSSPGTDTQYF.

The rearrangement uses TRBV13 and TRBJ2-7; 13 positions agree with TRBD2. The CDR3 runs to 19 residues. The junction had 12 bases not matched to a gene; V was cut back by 2 bases and J by 2 bases. The germline CDR1 and CDR2 sequences are PRHDT and FYEKMQ (reference sequence). The CDR3 bases are TGTGCCAGCAGCTTAAGGTTGGGGAAAGGGACTAGCGGGGCCTACGAGCAGTACTTC. This gives the protein CASSLRLGKGTSGAYEQYF.

The chain employs TRBV2 and TRBJ2-3; 8 bases are a match to TRBD1. V dropped 2 bases and J dropped 13; count of bases not matched to a gene: 5. Germline V gives CDR1 SNHLY, CDR2 FYNNEI. This CDR3 region has 12 residues. The CDR3, as DNA: TGTGCCAGCAGTGAAACGCAGGGGGCTGAGTATTTT. It translates to CASSETQGAEYF. The whole variable domain, filled in from reference TRBV2 and TRBJ2-3, reads EPEVTQTPSHQVTQMGQEVILRCVPISNHLYFYWYRQILGQKVEFLVSFYNNEISEKSEIFDDQFSVERPDGSNFTLKIRSTKLEDSAMYFCASSETQGAEYFGPGTRLTVL.

This clone was picked up a small number of times. The chain has TRBV24-1 and TRBJ1-4, with no clear D. The CDR3 sequence is 13 residues long. Germline-derived CDR1 and CDR2 are KGHDR and SFDVKD. The V end lost 9 bases, the J end lost 8 bases, and 15 bases lay between the germline ends. The CDR3 loop is CATAGNQGEKLFF. The CDR3, as DNA: TGTGCCACCGCGGGAAATCAAGGGGAAAAACTGTTTTTT.

The V call is TRBV10-3, the J call TRBJ1-5; a possible D gene is TRBD1 (6 bases). V was shortened by 6 bases and J by 2 bases, with 11 bases between the two germline ends. The CDR3 consists of 14 residues. Germline V gene sequence: CDR1 ENHRY, CDR2 SYGVKD. The CDR3 spells CAISHRVGNQPQHF. DNA of the CDR3: TGTGCCATCAGCCACAGGGTCGGCAATCAGCCCCAGCATTTT.

The chain is built from TRBV7-9 and TRBJ2-7; a weak D match, TRBD2 (5 bases). The V and J ends lost 1 base and 1 base respectively, with 8 bases between them. The CDR3 has 14 residues. The germline CDR1 and CDR2 sequences are SEHNR and FQNEAQ (reference sequence). For the CDR3, the DNA is TGTGCCAGCAGCTTAGACGGCGGGTCCTACGAGCAGTACTTC. It is translated as CASSLDGGSYEQYF.

J is TRBJ2-5 and V is TRBV2, with 7 bases that match TRBD1. The germline CDR1 and CDR2 sequences are SNHLY and FYNNEI. This CDR3 spans 13 amino acids. V was clipped by 8 bases and J by 4 bases; unmatched bases: 7. The CDR3 loop is CASHRQGGETQYF. Written as DNA, the CDR3 is TGTGCCAGCCATAGACAGGGTGGAGAGACCCAGTACTTC.

J is TRBJ1-1 and V is TRBV6-5; D uncertain. The germline V gene has CDR1 MNHEY and CDR2 SVGAGI. Trimming stripped 0 bases from V and 0 bases from J, with 11 bases between. This CDR3 is 16 amino acids long. The CDR3 is CASSYSRGLLNTEAFF. CDR3 nucleotide sequence: TGTGCCAGCAGTTACTCGAGAGGACTATTGAACACTGAAGCTTTCTTT.